This TCR beta chain derives from a study of T cell responses to AZD1222 COVID-19 vaccine. Study-wide points: The span of vaccine-associated CD4 TCRs extended across spike, with dominance at 160-218 and 743-854. Two AZD1222 administrations were followed by greater Spike-specific TCR breadth and depth.

Measured with immunoSEQ multiplex PCR; TCRdb has only the in-frame clones, and not every one. This repertoire shows some 150,000 clones, about 86% found once; its top ten account for 5% to 6%. Pooling was applied to second doses at about 4 or about 12 weeks. Worth noting for this clone: Its antigen remains unidentified.

This receptor was obtained from an adult who received the AZD1222 COVID-19 vaccine. The material sequenced was peripheral blood, taken 28 days after the second AZD1222 dose.

CDR3 sequence reads: CASSPQFLGSGANEKLFF. CDR3 coding DNA: TGTGCCAGCAGCCCCCAGTTTCTGGGATCGGGGGCTAATGAAAAACTGTTTTTT. This chain links TRBV7-7 with TRBJ1-4; tentatively, D is TRBD1 (5 bases). Deletions cut 5 bases from V and 3 bases from J, with 22 bases between. This CDR3 has 18 residues. Germline CDR1 reads SSHAT; CDR2 reads FNYEAQ (reference sequence).